This T cell receptor beta chain was recorded in a study of cytomegalovirus exposure and HLA in healthy donors. PCR primers comprised 60 Vbeta and 13 Jbeta primers. The protocol was immunoSEQ multiplex PCR, while the TCRdb copy is restricted to in-frame clones and leaves out a portion. Its table records 100,000 to 150,000 clones. The germline CDR1 and CDR2 sequences are SGHKS and YYEKEE (reference sequence). V dropped 5 bases and J dropped 1; count of bases not matched to a gene: 2. This CDR3 comprises 13 residues. The sequence was collected from a man aged 25-45 years in good health and CMV-seronegative. This chain joins TRBV5-5 and TRBJ1-1; 7 bases agree with TRBD1. Sequencing was carried out using PBMCs. The CDR3 nucleotides are TGTGCCAGCAGGAGGACAGGGAACACTGAAGCTTTCTTT. Protein product: CASRRTGNTEAFF.